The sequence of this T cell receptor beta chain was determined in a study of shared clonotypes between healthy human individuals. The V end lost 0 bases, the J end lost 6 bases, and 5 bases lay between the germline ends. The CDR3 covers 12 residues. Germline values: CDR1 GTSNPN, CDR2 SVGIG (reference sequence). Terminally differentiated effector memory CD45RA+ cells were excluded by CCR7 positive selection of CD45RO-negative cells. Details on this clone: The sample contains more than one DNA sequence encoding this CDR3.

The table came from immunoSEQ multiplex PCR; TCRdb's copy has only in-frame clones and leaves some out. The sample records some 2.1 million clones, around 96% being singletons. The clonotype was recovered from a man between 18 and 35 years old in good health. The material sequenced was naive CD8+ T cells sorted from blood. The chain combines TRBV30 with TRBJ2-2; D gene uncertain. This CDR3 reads CAWSVLSGELFF. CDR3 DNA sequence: TGTGCCTGGAGTGTACTGTCCGGGGAGCTGTTTTTT.